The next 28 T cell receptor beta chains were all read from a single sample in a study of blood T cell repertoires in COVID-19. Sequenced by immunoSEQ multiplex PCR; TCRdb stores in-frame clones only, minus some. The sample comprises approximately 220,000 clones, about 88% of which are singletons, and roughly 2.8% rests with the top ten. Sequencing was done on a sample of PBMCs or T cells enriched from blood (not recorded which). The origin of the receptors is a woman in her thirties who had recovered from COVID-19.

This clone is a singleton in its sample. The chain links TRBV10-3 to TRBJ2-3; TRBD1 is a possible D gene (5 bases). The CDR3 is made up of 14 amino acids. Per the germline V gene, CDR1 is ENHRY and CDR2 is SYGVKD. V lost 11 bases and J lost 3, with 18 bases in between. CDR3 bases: TGTGCCCTATCAGTTTCCAGGGCAACAGATACGCAGTATTTT. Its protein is CALSVSRATDTQYF.

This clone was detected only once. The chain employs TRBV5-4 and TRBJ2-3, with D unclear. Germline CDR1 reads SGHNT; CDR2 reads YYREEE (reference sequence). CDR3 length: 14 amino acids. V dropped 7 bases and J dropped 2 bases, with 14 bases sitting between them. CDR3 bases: TGTGCCAGCGCAGAAGGCAGACTCACAGATACGCAGTATTTT. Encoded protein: CASAEGRLTDTQYF.

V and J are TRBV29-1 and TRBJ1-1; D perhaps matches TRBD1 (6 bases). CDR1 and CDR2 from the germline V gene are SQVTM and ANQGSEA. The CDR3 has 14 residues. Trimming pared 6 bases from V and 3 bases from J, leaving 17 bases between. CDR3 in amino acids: CSVETGLSDTEAFF. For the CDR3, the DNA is TGCAGCGTCGAAACAGGGCTCTCTGACACTGAAGCTTTCTTT.

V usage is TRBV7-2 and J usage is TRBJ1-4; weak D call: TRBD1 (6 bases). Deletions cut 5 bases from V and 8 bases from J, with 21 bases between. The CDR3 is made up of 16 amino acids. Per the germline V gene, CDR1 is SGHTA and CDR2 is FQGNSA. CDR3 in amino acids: CASSIRGGRDSEKLFF. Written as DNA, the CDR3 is TGTGCCAGCAGCATAAGGGGGGGCAGGGATTCCGAAAAACTGTTTTTT.

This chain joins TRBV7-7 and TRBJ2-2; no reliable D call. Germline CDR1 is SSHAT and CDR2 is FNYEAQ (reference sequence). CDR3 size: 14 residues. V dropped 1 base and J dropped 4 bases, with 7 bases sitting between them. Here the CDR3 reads CASSLDISTGELFF. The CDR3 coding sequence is TGTGCCAGCAGCTTAGACATCAGCACCGGGGAGCTGTTTTTT.

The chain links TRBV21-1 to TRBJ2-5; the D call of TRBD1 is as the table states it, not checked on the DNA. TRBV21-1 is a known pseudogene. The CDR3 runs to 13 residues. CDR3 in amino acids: CASWDRDLETQYF. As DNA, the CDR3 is TGTGCCAGCTGGGACAGAGACCTAGAGACCCAGTACTTC.

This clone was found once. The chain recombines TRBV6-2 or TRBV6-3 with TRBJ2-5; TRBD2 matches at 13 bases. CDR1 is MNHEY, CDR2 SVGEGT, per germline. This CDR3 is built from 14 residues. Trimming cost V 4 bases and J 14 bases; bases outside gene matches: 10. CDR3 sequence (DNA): TGTGCCAGCAGTTCCCCGACTAGCGGGGGGTCCCCATACTTC. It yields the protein CASSSPTSGGSPYF.

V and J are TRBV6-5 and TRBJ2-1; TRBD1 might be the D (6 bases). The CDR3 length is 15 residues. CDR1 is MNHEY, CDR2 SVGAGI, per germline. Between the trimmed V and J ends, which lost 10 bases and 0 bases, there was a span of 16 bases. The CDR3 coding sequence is TGTGCCACCATGGGGGCAGAGAGCTCCTACAATGAGCAGTTCTTC. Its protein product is CATMGAESSYNEQFF.

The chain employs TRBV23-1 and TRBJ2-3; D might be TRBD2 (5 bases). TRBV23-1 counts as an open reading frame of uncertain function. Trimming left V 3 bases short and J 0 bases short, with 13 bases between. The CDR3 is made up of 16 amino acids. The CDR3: CASSQWASRSTDTQYF. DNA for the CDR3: TGCGCCAGCAGTCAGTGGGCTAGCAGGAGCACAGATACGCAGTATTTT.

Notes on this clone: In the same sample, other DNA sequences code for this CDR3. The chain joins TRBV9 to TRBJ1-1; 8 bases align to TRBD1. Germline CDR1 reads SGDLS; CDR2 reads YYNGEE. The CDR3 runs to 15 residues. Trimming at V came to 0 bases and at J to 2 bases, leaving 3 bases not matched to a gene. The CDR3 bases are TGTGCCAGCAGCGTAGTAGGACAGGGCAACACTGAAGCTTTCTTT. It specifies CASSVVGQGNTEAFF.

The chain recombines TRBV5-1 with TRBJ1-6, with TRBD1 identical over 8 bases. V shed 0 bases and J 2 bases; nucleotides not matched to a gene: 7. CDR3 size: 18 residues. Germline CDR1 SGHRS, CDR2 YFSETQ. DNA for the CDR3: TGCGCCAGCAGCTTGGACAGGACAGGGAGGGCCTATAATTCACCCCTCCACTTT. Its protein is CASSLDRTGRAYNSPLHF.

CDR3 sequence: CASNRGGMKQPQHF. The CDR3 DNA is TGTGCCAGCAACAGGGGGGGCATGAAACAGCCCCAGCATTTT. V gene TRBV21-1 combines with J gene TRBJ1-5; the table's D call, TRBD1, was not checked against the DNA. TRBV21-1 is a known pseudogene. CDR3 length: 14 residues.

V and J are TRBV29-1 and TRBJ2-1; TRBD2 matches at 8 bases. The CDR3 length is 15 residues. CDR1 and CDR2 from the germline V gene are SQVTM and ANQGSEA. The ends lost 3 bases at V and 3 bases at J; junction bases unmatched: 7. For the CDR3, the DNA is TGCAGCGTTGAGACGATTAGCGGGGTCTACAATGAGCAGTTCTTC. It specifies CSVETISGVYNEQFF.

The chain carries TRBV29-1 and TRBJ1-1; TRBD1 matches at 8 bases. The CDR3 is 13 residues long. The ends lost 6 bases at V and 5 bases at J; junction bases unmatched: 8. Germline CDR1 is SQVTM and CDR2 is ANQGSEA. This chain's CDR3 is CSVGDRRGTEAFF. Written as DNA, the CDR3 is TGCAGCGTGGGGGACAGGAGAGGGACTGAAGCTTTCTTT.

CDR3 region: CASNIGGLVTGELFF. CDR3 DNA: TGTGCCAGCAACATAGGAGGGCTAGTCACCGGGGAGCTGTTTTTT. The chain has TRBV7-6 and TRBJ2-2, with D possibly matching TRBD2 (6 bases). The V gene lost 7 bases and the J gene lost 4 bases, with 16 bases spanning the gap. The CDR3 consists of 15 residues. Looked up from germline, CDR1 is SGHVS and CDR2 is FNYEAQ.

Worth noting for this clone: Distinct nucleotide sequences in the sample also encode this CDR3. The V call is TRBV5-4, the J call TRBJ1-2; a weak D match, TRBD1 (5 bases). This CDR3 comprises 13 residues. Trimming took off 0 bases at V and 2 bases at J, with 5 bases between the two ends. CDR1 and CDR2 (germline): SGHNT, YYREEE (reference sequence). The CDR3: CASSLGQNYGYTF. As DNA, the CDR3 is TGTGCCAGCAGCTTGGGACAGAACTATGGCTACACCTTC.

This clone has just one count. CDR3 DNA: TGTGCCAGCAGCGGGGGGAACGGATACAATGAGCAGTTCTTC. Translation gives CASSGGNGYNEQFF. V gene TRBV5-4 combines with J gene TRBJ2-1; D is perhaps TRBD2 (6 bases). V was pared by 4 bases and J by 4 bases, with 12 bases between. The CDR3 covers 14 residues. CDR1 is SGHNT and CDR2 is YYREEE in the germline V gene (reference sequence).

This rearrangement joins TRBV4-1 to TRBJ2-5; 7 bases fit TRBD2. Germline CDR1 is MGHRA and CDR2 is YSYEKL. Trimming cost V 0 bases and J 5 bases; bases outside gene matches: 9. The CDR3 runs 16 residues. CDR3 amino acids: CASSQETVYGGETQYF. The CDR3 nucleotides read TGCGCCAGCAGCCAAGAAACGGTGTACGGGGGGGAGACCCAGTACTTC.

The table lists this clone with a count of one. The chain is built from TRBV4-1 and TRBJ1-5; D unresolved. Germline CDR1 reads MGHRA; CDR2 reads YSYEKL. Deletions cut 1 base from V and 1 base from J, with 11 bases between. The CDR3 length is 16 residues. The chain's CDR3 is CASSQGYPGSNQPQHF. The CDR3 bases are TGCGCCAGCAGCCAAGGGTACCCGGGGAGCAATCAGCCCCAGCATTTT.

The CDR3 DNA is TGTGCCAGCAGCCAAATAGCGGGGGATCTATACAATGAGCAGTTCTTC. Translating it yields CASSQIAGDLYNEQFF. This rearrangement joins TRBV4-2 to TRBJ2-1; 9 positions agree with TRBD2. After removal of 2 bases from V and 4 bases from J, the junction contained 6 bases not matched to a gene. Germline assignment: CDR1 LGHNA and CDR2 YNFKEQ. The CDR3 sequence is 16 residues long.

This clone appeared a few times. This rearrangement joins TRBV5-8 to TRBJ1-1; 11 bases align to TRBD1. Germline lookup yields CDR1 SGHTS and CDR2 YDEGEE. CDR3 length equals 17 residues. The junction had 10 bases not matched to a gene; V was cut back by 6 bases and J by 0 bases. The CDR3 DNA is TGTGCCAGCAATCTTCCCGGGACAGGGGGAATGAACACTGAAGCTTTCTTT. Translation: CASNLPGTGGMNTEAFF. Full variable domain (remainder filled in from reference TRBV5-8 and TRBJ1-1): EAGVTQSPTHLIKTRGQQATLRCSPISGHTSVYWYQQALGLGLQFLLWYDEGEERNRGNFPPRFSGRQFPNYSSELNVNALELEDSALYLCASNLPGTGGMNTEAFFGQGTRLTVV.

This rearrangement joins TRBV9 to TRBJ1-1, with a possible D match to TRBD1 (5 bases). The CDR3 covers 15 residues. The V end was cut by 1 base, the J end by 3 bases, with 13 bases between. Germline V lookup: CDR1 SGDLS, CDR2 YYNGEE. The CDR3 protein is CASSVSPGPDTEAFF. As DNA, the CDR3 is TGTGCCAGCAGCGTATCCCCAGGGCCGGACACTGAAGCTTTCTTT. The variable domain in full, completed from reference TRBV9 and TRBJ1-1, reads DSGVTQTPKHLITATGQRVTLRCSPRSGDLSVYWYQQSLDQGLQFLIQYYNGEERAKGNILERFSAQQFPDLHSELNLSSLELGDSALYFCASSVSPGPDTEAFFGQGTRLTVV.

The CDR3 bases are TGTGCCAGCAGCCAAGAAGGTTCTTCGGGGTTGTGGGGCGAGCAGTACTTC. Translation: CASSQEGSSGLWGEQYF. The chain is built from TRBV14 and TRBJ2-7, with D possibly TRBD2 on 5 matching bases. CDR3 length equals 17 residues. The germline CDR1 and CDR2 sequences are SGHDN and FVKESK. The ends were cut back, 0 bases at V and 6 bases at J, with 21 bases in the middle.

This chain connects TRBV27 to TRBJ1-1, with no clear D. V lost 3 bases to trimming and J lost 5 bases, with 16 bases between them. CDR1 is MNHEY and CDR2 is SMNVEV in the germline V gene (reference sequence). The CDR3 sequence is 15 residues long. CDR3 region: CASSFPGVSRTEAFF. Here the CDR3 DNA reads TGTGCCAGCAGTTTCCCCGGGGTATCGAGGACTGAAGCTTTCTTT.

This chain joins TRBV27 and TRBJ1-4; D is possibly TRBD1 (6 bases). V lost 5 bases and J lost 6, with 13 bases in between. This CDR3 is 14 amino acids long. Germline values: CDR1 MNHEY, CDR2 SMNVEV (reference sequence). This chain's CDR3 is CASSPLGADEKLFF. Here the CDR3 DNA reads TGTGCCAGCAGTCCTTTGGGGGCGGATGAAAAACTGTTTTTT.

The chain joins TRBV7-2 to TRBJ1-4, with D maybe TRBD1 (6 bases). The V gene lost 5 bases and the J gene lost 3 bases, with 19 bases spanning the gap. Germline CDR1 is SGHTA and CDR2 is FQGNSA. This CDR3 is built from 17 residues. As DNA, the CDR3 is TGTGCCAGCAGCGCCGCGACAGGTGCCTCTTCTAATGAAAAACTGTTTTTT. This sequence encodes CASSAATGASSNEKLFF.

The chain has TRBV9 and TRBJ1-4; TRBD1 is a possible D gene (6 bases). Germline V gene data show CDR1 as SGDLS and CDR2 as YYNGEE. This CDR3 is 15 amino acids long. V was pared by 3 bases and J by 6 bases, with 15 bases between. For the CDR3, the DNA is TGTGCCAGCAGCGCTGGGGGCGCCGGGGATGAAAAACTGTTTTTT. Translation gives CASSAGGAGDEKLFF.

The CDR3 DNA follows: TGCGCCAGCAGCTATAGCGGGGAAGGACAAGAGACCCAGTACTTC. It is translated as CASSYSGEGQETQYF. The chain recombines TRBV5-1 with TRBJ2-5, with 8 bases lining up with TRBD2. The trim removed 3 bases at V and 2 bases at J, leaving 6 bases unmatched. CDR3 length: 15 amino acids. The germline V gene encodes CDR1 SGHRS and CDR2 YFSETQ.